These 17 T cell receptor beta chains were sequenced from one sample in a study of blood T cell repertoires in COVID-19. Method: immunoSEQ multiplex PCR; TCRdb's copy keeps in-frame clones and lacks some. Here the sample spans tens of thousands of clones, around nine tenths being singletons. Sequencing was carried out using peripheral blood. These receptors originate from a man aged 45-65 years with COVID-19, enrolled during active disease.

J is TRBJ2-1 and V is TRBV10-3; a weak D match, TRBD1 (6 bases). Germline assignment: CDR1 ENHRY and CDR2 SYGVKD. Trimming removed 3 bases from V and 0 bases from J, with 12 bases in between. CDR3 length equals 16 residues. The CDR3 nucleotides are TGTGCCATCAGTGATGGGGACACGAGCTCCTACAATGAGCAGTTCTTC. Translated, it gives CAISDGDTSSYNEQFF.

This clone is a singleton in its sample. The V call is TRBV5-1, the J call TRBJ1-2; a weak D match, TRBD1 (6 bases). Trimming took off 3 bases at V and 2 bases at J, with 17 bases between the two ends. The CDR3 sequence is 16 residues long. CDR1 is SGHRS and CDR2 is YFSETQ in the germline V gene. Here the CDR3 DNA reads TGCGCCAGCAGCTCAGCTACAGGGAGTGGGAACTATGGCTACACCTTC. Its protein product is CASSSATGSGNYGYTF.

The V call is TRBV28, the J call TRBJ1-2; TRBD1 is a possible D gene (6 bases). CDR1 and CDR2 (germline): MDHEN, SYDVKM. The CDR3 length is 12 residues. V lost 11 bases and J lost 6, with 16 bases in between. The CDR3 spells CAWQAQGHGYTF. The CDR3 bases are TGTGCCTGGCAGGCACAGGGTCATGGCTACACCTTC.

V and J are TRBV5-6 and TRBJ2-2, with D possibly matching TRBD2 (6 bases). From germline, CDR1 is SGHDT and CDR2 YYEEEE. The CDR3 is 15 amino acids. Deletions cut 6 bases from V and 5 bases from J, with 17 bases between. CDR3 bases: TGTGCCAGCACCCTGGGACTTACTGGGACCGGGGAGCTGTTTTTT. It codes for CASTLGLTGTGELFF.

The chain is built from TRBV5-4 and TRBJ2-2; tentatively, D is TRBD2 (7 bases). Germline lookup yields CDR1 SGHNT and CDR2 YYREEE (reference sequence). The V gene lost 4 bases and the J gene lost 2 bases, with 12 bases spanning the gap. The CDR3 totals 15 residues. CDR3 bases: TGTGCCAGCAGCCCGGGGGGCGGTAACACCGGGGAGCTGTTTTTT. The encoded protein is CASSPGGGNTGELFF.

The V call is TRBV7-2, the J call TRBJ2-5; 8 bases fit TRBD2. V gave up 5 bases and J gave up 5 bases; unmatched junction bases: 16. Germline CDR1 is SGHTA and CDR2 is FQGNSA. The CDR3 is made up of 17 amino acids. CDR3: CASSPSGPGGGVETQYF. DNA of the CDR3: TGTGCCAGCAGCCCTAGCGGGCCTGGGGGCGGTGTTGAGACCCAGTACTTC.

The chain has TRBV20-1 and TRBJ1-5, with D possibly being TRBD1 (6 bases). This CDR3 spans 15 amino acids. Trimming cost V 3 bases and J 0 bases, with 12 bases left between them. Germline V gene sequence: CDR1 DFQATT, CDR2 SNEGSKA (reference sequence). The DNA of the CDR3 is TGCAGTGCTAGTCAGGGGACCAATAGCAATCAGCCCCAGCATTTT. Its protein product is CSASQGTNSNQPQHF.

The rearrangement uses TRBV28 and TRBJ2-3, with D possibly being TRBD2 (5 bases). The CDR3 is made up of 11 amino acids. CDR1 is MDHEN and CDR2 is SYDVKM in the germline V gene. V was pared by 11 bases and J by 2 bases, with 8 bases between. Here the CDR3 reads CAWGDTDTQYF. Here the CDR3 DNA reads TGTGCCTGGGGAGACACAGATACGCAGTATTTT.

The chain is built from TRBV15 and TRBJ2-3; D might be TRBD1 (5 bases). V was clipped by 2 bases and J by 3 bases, with 9 bases between them. Germline V gives CDR1 LNHNV, CDR2 YYDKDF (reference sequence). The CDR3 is 14 residues long. The CDR3, as DNA: TGTGCCACCAGCAGACAGGGCAGGACAGATACGCAGTATTTT. Its translation is CATSRQGRTDTQYF.

To note about this clone: In the same sample, other DNA sequences code for this CDR3. The chain combines TRBV4-1 with TRBJ1-5, with D tentatively TRBD1 (6 bases). V lost 1 base to trimming and J lost 4 bases, with 11 bases between them. Germline V gene data show CDR1 as MGHRA and CDR2 as YSYEKL. The CDR3 consists of 15 residues. CDR3 sequence: CASSQGQGTNQPQHF. CDR3 nucleotides: TGCGCCAGCAGCCAAGGGCAGGGGACGAATCAGCCCCAGCATTTT.

This CDR3 reads CASSFGRAAEQYF. The CDR3 bases are TGTGCCAGCAGTTTCGGGAGGGCAGCCGAGCAGTACTTC. The chain recombines TRBV27 with TRBJ2-7, with TRBD2 matching over 8 bases. Germline V gene data show CDR1 as MNHEY and CDR2 as SMNVEV (reference sequence). This CDR3 region has 13 residues. V gave up 3 bases and J gave up 6 bases; unmatched junction bases: 4.

V and J are TRBV2 and TRBJ1-6, with D maybe TRBD1 (6 bases). There are 15 residues in the CDR3. V lost 0 bases and J 6 bases, leaving 9 bases between the germline ends. Germline-derived CDR1 and CDR2 are SNHLY and FYNNEI. CDR3 sequence: CASSEARGLNSPLHF. The CDR3 coding sequence is TGTGCCAGCAGTGAAGCGCGGGGGCTTAATTCACCCCTCCACTTT.

The chain is built from TRBV4-3 and TRBJ2-4; D not resolved. Germline V lookup: CDR1 LGHNA, CDR2 YSLEER. This CDR3 region has 14 residues. Trimming shortened V by 0 bases and J by 0 bases, and 3 bases separated the two germline ends. The CDR3 region is CASSQELAKNIQYF. The CDR3 nucleotides read TGCGCCAGCAGCCAAGAACTAGCCAAAAACATTCAGTACTTC.

The chain is built from TRBV6-4 and TRBJ2-3; 7 bases agree with TRBD1. CDR3 length: 15 residues. In germline, CDR1 is MRHNA, CDR2 SNTAGT. Unmatched junction bases numbered 8, after V lost 6 bases and J lost 2 bases. This CDR3 reads CASRFQGTATDTQYF. CDR3 DNA: TGTGCCAGCAGATTTCAGGGGACAGCCACAGATACGCAGTATTTT.

V gene TRBV6-5 combines with J gene TRBJ2-7; D is possibly TRBD1 (5 bases). The CDR3 extends over 12 amino acids. V lost 5 bases to trimming and J lost 5 bases, with 10 bases between them. Germline V gene sequence: CDR1 MNHEY, CDR2 SVGAGI. CDR3 in DNA: TGTGCCAGCAGTCCCCAGGGCGACGAGCAGTACTTC. Amino acids: CASSPQGDEQYF.

This clone was counted a single time. The chain combines TRBV5-1 with TRBJ1-4, with unresolved D. Trimming pared 4 bases from V and 5 bases from J, leaving 15 bases between. The germline CDR1 and CDR2 sequences are SGHRS and YFSETQ. The CDR3 contains 15 residues. CDR3 bases: TGCGCCAGCAGCCCTATTCATTTTGAGAATGAAAAACTGTTTTTT. Translated: CASSPIHFENEKLFF.

This clone was seen a handful of times. The chain combines TRBV5-1 with TRBJ2-3; TRBD1 agrees at 7 bases. J was trimmed by 1 base and V by 3 bases; bases with no gene match: 5. There are 15 residues in the CDR3. CDR1 and CDR2 (germline): SGHRS, YFSETQ. The DNA for the CDR3 is TGCGCCAGCAGCTGGACCGGGACAGGCACAGATACGCAGTATTTT. Translating gives CASSWTGTGTDTQYF.